The text below deals with one T cell receptor (beta chain). Its cognate antigen is unknown. The record originates from a study of cytomegalovirus exposure and HLA in healthy donors. General study points: Relative to equally common others, HLA-associated TCR beta chains showed greater clonal expansion in a later analysis. It was confirmed in vitro that a few of the CMV-associated chains were specific for CMV antigens.

The PCR contained 60 Vbeta and 13 Jbeta primers. Profiling relied on immunoSEQ multiplex PCR, and the TCRdb table lists in-frame clones only, not all of them. The repertoire holds roughly 92,000 clones, with roughly 8.2% as singletons. Sequencing input: PBMCs. This receptor was identified in a man aged 50-59 years in good health and CMV-seronegative.

The CDR3 is CASSDEHSNQPQHF. The CDR3 DNA follows: TGTGCCAGCAGTGACGAGCATAGCAATCAGCCCCAGCATTTT. V and J are TRBV6-4 and TRBJ1-5; D is unclear. CDR3 length: 14 amino acids. Germline CDR1 and CDR2: MRHNA and SNTAGT. Trimming pared 2 bases from V and 0 bases from J, leaving 5 bases between.